This T cell receptor (beta chain) was sequenced for a study of cytomegalovirus exposure and HLA in healthy donors. This CDR3 contains 16 residues. In germline, CDR1 is MGHRA, CDR2 YSYEKL. A multiplex PCR was run with 60 Vbeta primers and 13 Jbeta primers. The data were produced by immunoSEQ multiplex PCR, yet TCRdb's version contains in-frame clones alone and is incomplete. The profile covers approximately 150,000 clones, with roughly 80% appearing a single time and approximately 7% taken by the ten largest. The receptor's source is a woman aged 30 to 39 in good health and CMV-seropositive. The chain has TRBV4-1 and TRBJ2-5; possibly TRBD1 for D (5 bases). The J call is doubtful: the DNA matches TRBJ2-7 better. Sample: PBMCs. The CDR3 reads CASSQDWPGRFYEQYF. In DNA form, the CDR3 reads TGCGCCAGCAGCCAAGATTGGCCAGGGCGGTTCTACGAGCAGTACTTC.